The 2 T cell receptor beta chains in this list originate from one sample, sequenced in a study of blood T cell repertoires in COVID-19. Libraries were prepared by immunoSEQ multiplex PCR; TCRdb keeps only in-frame clonotypes and omits some of them. The table shows about 130,000 clones, with over 60% occurring only once. The specimen was peripheral blood. Receptors originate from a woman in her 70s with acute or convalescent COVID-19.

As DNA, the CDR3 is TGCGCCAGCAGCCAAAGTTCTTCGGACAGGGGAGATGGCTACACCTTC. Encoded protein: CASSQSSSDRGDGYTF. This chain uses TRBV4-3 with TRBJ1-2; 9 bases match TRBD1. Trimming cost V 2 bases and J 6 bases; bases outside gene matches: 10. This CDR3 contains 16 residues. Germline lookup yields CDR1 LGHNA and CDR2 YSLEER.

This clone was seen more than once but under ten times. The chain recombines TRBV28 with TRBJ2-5; D might be TRBD1 (6 bases). Trimming left V 2 bases short and J 4 bases short, with 14 bases between. The CDR3 is made up of 15 amino acids. Per the germline V gene, CDR1 is MDHEN and CDR2 is SYDVKM. As DNA, the CDR3 is TGTGCCAGCAGTTTACAGGGGATACAAGGAGAGACCCAGTACTTC. Translation: CASSLQGIQGETQYF.